This TCR beta chain was identified in a study of T-cell reconstitution after alpha-beta-depleted transplantation in children. Preparation of the TCRbeta library used unique molecular identifiers. TCRdb passed the PCR reads through MiXCR, listing each CDR3 protein once. The sample includes about 240,000 distinct CDR3 sequences, about 12% of them seen just once. This clonotype was recorded many times. The source is a human donor who donated a stem cell graft to a child with acute lymphoblastic leukemia. This specimen was PBMCs from the stem cell graft donor, taken from the stem cell graft.

CDR3 residues: CASSPKAGTYIEAFF. CDR3 DNA: TGTGCCAGCAGTCCGAAAGCCGGGACGTACATAGAAGCTTTCTTT. This sequence joins TRBV7-8 and TRBJ1-1, with a tentative D call TRBD1 (5 bases). Trimming left V 6 bases short and J 8 bases short, with 22 bases between. The CDR3 extends over 15 amino acids. The germline V gene has CDR1 SGHVS and CDR2 FQNEAQ.